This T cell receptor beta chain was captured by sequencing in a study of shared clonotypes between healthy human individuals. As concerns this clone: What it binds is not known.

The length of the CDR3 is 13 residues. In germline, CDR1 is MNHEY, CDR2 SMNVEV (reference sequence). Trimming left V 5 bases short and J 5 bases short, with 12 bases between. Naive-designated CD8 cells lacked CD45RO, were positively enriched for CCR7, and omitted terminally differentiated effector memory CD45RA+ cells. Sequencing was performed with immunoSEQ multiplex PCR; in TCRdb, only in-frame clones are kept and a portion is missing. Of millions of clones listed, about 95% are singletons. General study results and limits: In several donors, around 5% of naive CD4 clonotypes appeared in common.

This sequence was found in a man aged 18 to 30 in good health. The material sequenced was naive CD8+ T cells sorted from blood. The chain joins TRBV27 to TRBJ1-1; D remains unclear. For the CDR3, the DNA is TGTGCCAGCAGTGACGGGAGGACTACTGAAGCTTTCTTT. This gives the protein CASSDGRTTEAFF.